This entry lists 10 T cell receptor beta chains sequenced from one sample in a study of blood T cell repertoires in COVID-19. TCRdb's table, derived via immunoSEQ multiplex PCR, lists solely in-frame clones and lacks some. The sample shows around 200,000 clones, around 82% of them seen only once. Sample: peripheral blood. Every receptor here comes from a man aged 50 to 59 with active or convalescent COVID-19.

The CDR3 reads CASSLIGWASGGNEQFF. As DNA, the CDR3 is TGTGCCAGCAGCTTAATTGGTTGGGCTAGCGGGGGGAATGAGCAGTTCTTC. The chain links TRBV7-2 to TRBJ2-1, with 11 nucleotides matching TRBD2. Trimming removed 2 bases from V and 7 bases from J; junction bases left unmatched: 10. The CDR3 covers 17 residues. Germline V CDR1 and CDR2: SGHTA, FQGNSA.

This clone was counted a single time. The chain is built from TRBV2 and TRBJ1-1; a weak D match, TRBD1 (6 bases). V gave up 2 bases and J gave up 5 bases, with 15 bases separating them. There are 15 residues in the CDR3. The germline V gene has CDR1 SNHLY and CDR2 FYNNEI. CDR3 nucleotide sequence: TGTGCCAGCAGTGAACCGGGGGGCGAGGTTACTGAAGCTTTCTTT. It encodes CASSEPGGEVTEAFF.

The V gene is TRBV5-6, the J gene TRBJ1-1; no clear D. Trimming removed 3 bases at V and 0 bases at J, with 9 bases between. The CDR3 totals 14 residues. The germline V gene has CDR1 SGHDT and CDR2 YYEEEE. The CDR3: CASSSPPMNTEAFF. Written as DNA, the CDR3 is TGTGCCAGCAGCTCCCCCCCTATGAACACTGAAGCTTTCTTT.

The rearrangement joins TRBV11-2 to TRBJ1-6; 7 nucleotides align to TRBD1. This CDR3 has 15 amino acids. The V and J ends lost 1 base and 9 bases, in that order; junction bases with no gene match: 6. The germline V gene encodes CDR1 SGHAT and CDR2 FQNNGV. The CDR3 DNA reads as TGTGCCAGCAGCTTAGGATCAGGGGGTCGTTCACCCCTCCACTTT. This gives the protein CASSLGSGGRSPLHF.

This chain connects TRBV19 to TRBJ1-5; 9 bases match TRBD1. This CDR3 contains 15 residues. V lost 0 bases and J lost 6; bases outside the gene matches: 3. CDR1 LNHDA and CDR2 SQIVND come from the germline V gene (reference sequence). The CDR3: CASSIEGTGRQPQHF. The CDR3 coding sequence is TGTGCCAGTAGTATAGAGGGGACAGGGCGTCAGCCCCAGCATTTT.

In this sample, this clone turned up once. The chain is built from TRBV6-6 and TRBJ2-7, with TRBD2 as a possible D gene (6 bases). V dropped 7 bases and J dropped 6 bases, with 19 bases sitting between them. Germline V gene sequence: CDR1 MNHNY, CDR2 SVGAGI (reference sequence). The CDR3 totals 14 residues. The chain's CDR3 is CASTPLGGISEQYF. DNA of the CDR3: TGTGCCAGCACCCCCCTAGGAGGGATTTCCGAGCAGTACTTC.

CDR3 DNA sequence: TGTGCCATCAGTGAGGGGGGGGCGCTTTACGAGCAGTACTTC. Protein: CAISEGGALYEQYF. V is TRBV10-3 and J is TRBJ2-7, with D possibly being TRBD2 (7 bases). Germline assignment: CDR1 ENHRY and CDR2 SYGVKD. The V end was cut by 2 bases, the J end by 4 bases, with 12 bases between. This CDR3 has 14 amino acids.

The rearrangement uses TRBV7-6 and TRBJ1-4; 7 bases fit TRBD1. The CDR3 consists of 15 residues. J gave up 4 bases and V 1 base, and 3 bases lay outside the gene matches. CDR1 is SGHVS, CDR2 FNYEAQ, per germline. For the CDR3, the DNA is TGTGCCAGCAGCTTAGTAGGGGGCCGTAATGAAAAACTGTTTTTT. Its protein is CASSLVGGRNEKLFF.

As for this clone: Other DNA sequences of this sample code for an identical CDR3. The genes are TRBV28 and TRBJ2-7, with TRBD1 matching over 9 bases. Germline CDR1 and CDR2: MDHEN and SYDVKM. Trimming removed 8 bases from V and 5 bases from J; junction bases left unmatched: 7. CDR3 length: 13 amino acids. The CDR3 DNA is TGTGCCAGCGTGACAGGGGGGGCGGACGAGCAGTACTTC. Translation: CASVTGGADEQYF.

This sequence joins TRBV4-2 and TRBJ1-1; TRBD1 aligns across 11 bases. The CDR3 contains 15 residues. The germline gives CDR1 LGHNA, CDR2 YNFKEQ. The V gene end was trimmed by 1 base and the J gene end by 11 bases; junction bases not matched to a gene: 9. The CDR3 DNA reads TGTGCCAGCAGCCAAGGGGACAGGGGGGGACAAGGCGCTTTCTTT. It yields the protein CASSQGDRGGQGAFF.